This TCR beta chain derives from a study of cytomegalovirus exposure and HLA in healthy donors. Notes on this clone: The antigen is not known. This sample includes further DNA sequences coding for the same CDR3.

General observations from the study: Looking again later, the authors saw that most CMV-associated TCR beta chains seemed HLA-restricted. In an earlier analysis, in roughly 600 donors, most V segments appeared productive either ~87% or ~30% of the time. The likely origin of a cluster of highly shared sequence variants was a sequencing artifact. A later analysis linked a missense DCLRE1C variant to TCR beta V- and J-gene trimming.

Researchers ran the PCR with 60 Vbeta and 13 Jbeta primers. Sequencing used immunoSEQ multiplex PCR; TCRdb keeps in-frame clones, though not all of them. The data show about 150,000 clones, 84% seen once. This sequence originates from a girl between 5 and 17 years old in good health and CMV-seropositive. The sequenced sample was PBMCs.

CDR3 in amino acids: CASSLTGGTEAFF. DNA of the CDR3: TGTGCCAGCAGCTTAACAGGGGGGACTGAAGCTTTCTTT. The V call is TRBV27, the J call TRBJ1-1; 8 bases line up with TRBD1. CDR3 length: 13 residues. J gave up 5 bases and V 6 bases, and 5 bases lay outside the gene matches. Germline-derived CDR1 and CDR2 are MNHEY and SMNVEV (reference sequence).